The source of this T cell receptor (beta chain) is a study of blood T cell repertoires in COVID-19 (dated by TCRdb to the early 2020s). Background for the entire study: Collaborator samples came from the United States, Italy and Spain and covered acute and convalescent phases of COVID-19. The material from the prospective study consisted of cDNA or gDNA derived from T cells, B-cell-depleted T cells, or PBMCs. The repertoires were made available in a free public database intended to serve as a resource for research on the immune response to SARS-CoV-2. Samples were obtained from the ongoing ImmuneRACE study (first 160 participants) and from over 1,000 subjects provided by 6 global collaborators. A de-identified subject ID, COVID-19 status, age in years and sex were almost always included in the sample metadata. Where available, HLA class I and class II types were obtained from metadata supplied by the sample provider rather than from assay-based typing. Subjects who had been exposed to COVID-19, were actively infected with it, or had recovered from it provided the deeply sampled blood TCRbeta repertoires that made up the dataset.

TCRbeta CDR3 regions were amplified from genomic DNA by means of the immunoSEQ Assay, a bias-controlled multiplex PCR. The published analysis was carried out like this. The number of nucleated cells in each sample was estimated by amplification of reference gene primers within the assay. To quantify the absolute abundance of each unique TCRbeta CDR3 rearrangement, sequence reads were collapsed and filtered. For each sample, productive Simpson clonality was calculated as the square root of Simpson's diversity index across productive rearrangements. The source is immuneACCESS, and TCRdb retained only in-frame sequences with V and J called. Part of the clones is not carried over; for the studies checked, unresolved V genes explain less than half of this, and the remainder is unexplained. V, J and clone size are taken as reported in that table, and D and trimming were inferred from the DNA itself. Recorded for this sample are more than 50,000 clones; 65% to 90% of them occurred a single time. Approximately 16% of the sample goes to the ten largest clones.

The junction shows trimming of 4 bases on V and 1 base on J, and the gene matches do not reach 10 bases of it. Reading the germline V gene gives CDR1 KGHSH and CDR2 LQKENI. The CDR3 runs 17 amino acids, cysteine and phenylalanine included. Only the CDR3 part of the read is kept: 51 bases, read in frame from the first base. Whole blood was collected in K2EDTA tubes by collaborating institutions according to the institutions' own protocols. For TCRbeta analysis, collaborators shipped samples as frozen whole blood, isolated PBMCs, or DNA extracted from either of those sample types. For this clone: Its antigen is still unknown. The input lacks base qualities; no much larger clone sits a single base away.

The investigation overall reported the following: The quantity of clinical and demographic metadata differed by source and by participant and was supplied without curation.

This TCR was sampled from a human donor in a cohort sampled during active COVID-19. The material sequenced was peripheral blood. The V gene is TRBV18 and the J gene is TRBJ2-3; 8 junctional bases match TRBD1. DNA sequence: TGTGCCAGCTCACACTTTTCGACAGGGGCTGGCACAGATACGCAGTATTTT. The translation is CASSHFSTGAGTDTQYF.